The entry below describes one T cell receptor beta chain. The antigen is unknown. Germline V gene sequence: CDR1 SNHLY, CDR2 FYNNEI. V was trimmed by 6 bases and J by 0 bases, leaving 14 bases between them. The length of the CDR3 is 15 residues. The data originate from a study of cytomegalovirus exposure and HLA in healthy donors. Notes on the study in general: A later analysis linked a missense variant in DCLRE1C to the trimming of TCR beta V and J genes.

The study ran its PCR with 60 Vbeta and 13 Jbeta primers. The repertoire was sequenced with immunoSEQ multiplex PCR; TCRdb's copy has only in-frame clones and lacks some. The sample records 150,000 to 200,000 clones, 85% to 90% being singletons. This clonotype originated in a woman aged 18-29 years in good health and CMV-seronegative. The chain couples TRBV2 to TRBJ1-2; D may be TRBD1 (6 bases). Sequencing was done on a sample of PBMCs. Here the CDR3 reads CASSPGGGANYGYTF. The CDR3 DNA reads as TGTGCCAGCAGCCCGGGGGGGGGCGCTAACTATGGCTACACCTTC. The whole variable domain, filled in from reference TRBV2 and TRBJ1-2, reads EPEVTQTPSHQVTQMGQEVILRCVPISNHLYFYWYRQILGQKVEFLVSFYNNEISEKSEIFDDQFSVERPDGSNFTLKIRSTKLEDSAMYFCASSPGGGANYGYTFGSGTRLTVV.